One and the same sample provided the 30 T cell receptor beta chains below, sequenced in a study of blood T cell repertoires in COVID-19. Assay used: immunoSEQ multiplex PCR; TCRdb lists only in-frame clones, some missing. There are just under 80,000 clones in the sample; 88% occur only once, and around 40% lies in the top ten. Sample: peripheral blood. The receptors were gathered from a human donor in a cohort sampled during active COVID-19.

The V gene is TRBV9, the J gene TRBJ1-6; D possibly corresponds to TRBD1 (5 bases). The length of the CDR3 is 15 residues. V lost 3 bases and J 7 bases, leaving 14 bases between the germline ends. CDR1 and CDR2 from the germline V gene are SGDLS and YYNGEE. The chain's CDR3 is CASSDRQTPNSPLHF. CDR3 bases: TGTGCCAGCAGCGACCGACAGACTCCCAATTCACCCCTCCACTTT. Looking up the rest from reference TRBV9 and TRBJ1-6 gives the full variable domain: DSGVTQTPKHLITATGQRVTLRCSPRSGDLSVYWYQQSLDQGLQFLIQYYNGEERAKGNILERFSAQQFPDLHSELNLSSLELGDSALYFCASSDRQTPNSPLHFGNGTRLTVT.

The chain employs TRBV7-8 and TRBJ1-6; 8 nucleotides line up with TRBD1. With 4 bases clipped from V and 6 bases from J, the junction kept 8 bases outside the gene matches. This CDR3 contains 16 residues. From germline, CDR1 is SGHVS and CDR2 FQNEAQ. CDR3: CASSSESTGVNSPLHF. CDR3 nucleotides: TGTGCCAGCAGCTCGGAATCGACAGGGGTTAATTCACCCCTCCACTTT.

The genes are TRBV7-2 and TRBJ2-1; no reliable D call. Germline V lookup: CDR1 SGHTA, CDR2 FQGNSA. V was shortened by 5 bases and J by 8 bases, with 7 bases between the two germline ends. The CDR3 contains 11 residues. The CDR3, as DNA: TGTGCCAGCAGCCCGTTTGATGAGCAGTTCTTC. It codes for CASSPFDEQFF.

This chain connects TRBV29-1 to TRBJ1-1; D might be TRBD1 (6 bases). V lost 4 bases and J lost 0, with 9 bases in between. CDR1 SQVTM and CDR2 ANQGSEA come from the germline V gene. There are 13 residues in the CDR3. The DNA for the CDR3 is TGCAGCGTTGGGGCAGGGGTGAACACTGAAGCTTTCTTT. Translation: CSVGAGVNTEAFF.

This rearrangement joins TRBV14 to TRBJ1-2; possibly TRBD1 for D (5 bases). The CDR3 contains 13 residues. Trimming left V 4 bases short and J 4 bases short, with 10 bases between. The germline V gene encodes CDR1 SGHDN and CDR2 FVKESK. DNA of the CDR3: TGTGCCAGCAGCCGTGACAGCCTCTATGGCTACACCTTC. Amino acids: CASSRDSLYGYTF.

The chain is built from TRBV2 and TRBJ1-1; D call uncertain. This CDR3 is 13 amino acids long. In germline, CDR1 is SNHLY, CDR2 FYNNEI. V lost 5 bases and J lost 0, with 7 bases in between. The CDR3 coding sequence is TGTGCCAGCAGTAGACAACTGAACACTGAAGCTTTCTTT. Translation gives CASSRQLNTEAFF.

The rearrangement joins TRBV29-1 to TRBJ1-1; 9 bases align to TRBD1. The CDR3 spans 12 residues. The J segment lost 5 bases and the V segment lost 4 bases, leaving 2 bases of the junction unmatched. Germline CDR1 SQVTM, CDR2 ANQGSEA. CDR3 nucleotide sequence: TGCAGCGTTGGGACAGGGGATACTGAAGCTTTCTTT. Residues: CSVGTGDTEAFF.

The rearrangement uses TRBV29-1 and TRBJ2-3, with D perhaps matching TRBD1 (6 bases). The V end lost 5 bases, the J end lost 2 bases, and 14 bases lay between the germline ends. The CDR3 consists of 14 residues. CDR1 is SQVTM, CDR2 ANQGSEA, per germline. The CDR3, as DNA: TGCAGCGTTCCTGGAGCAGGGGTCACAGATACGCAGTATTTT. Its translation: CSVPGAGVTDTQYF.

Only one count was recorded for this clone. V usage is TRBV24-1 and J usage is TRBJ2-1, with a tentative D call TRBD2 (5 bases). The CDR3 spans 14 residues. The germline V gene has CDR1 KGHDR and CDR2 SFDVKD. V lost 0 bases and J 8 bases, leaving 10 bases between the germline ends. CDR3 DNA: TGTGCCACCAGTGATTTGAGAGGGAGCGATGAGCAGTTCTTC. Translating gives CATSDLRGSDEQFF.

The chain is built from TRBV4-1 and TRBJ2-1; TRBD1 agrees at 10 bases. Germline V gene sequence: CDR1 MGHRA, CDR2 YSYEKL. The trim removed 6 bases at V and 9 bases at J, leaving 11 bases unmatched. There are 15 residues in the CDR3. The CDR3 region has the DNA TGCGCCAGCAGGGACTTGGGACAGGGGACATTTGAGCAGTTCTTC. Its protein is CASRDLGQGTFEQFF.

This clone showed up just a few times. This chain joins TRBV2 and TRBJ1-6; 10 bases agree with TRBD1. The V gene's germline CDR1 is SNHLY and CDR2 FYNNEI. This CDR3 is built from 14 residues. Germline trimming cut 6 bases from V and 8 bases from J; bases unmatched to any gene: 4. The CDR3 sequence: CASRMDRGDSPLHF. The CDR3 DNA reads TGTGCCAGCAGGATGGACAGGGGGGATTCACCCCTCCACTTT.

The chain employs TRBV5-1 and TRBJ2-1; D perhaps matches TRBD1 (5 bases). The CDR3 is made up of 17 amino acids. The germline CDR1 and CDR2 sequences are SGHRS and YFSETQ. V was trimmed by 4 bases and J by 1 base, leaving 18 bases between them. For the CDR3, the DNA is TGCGCCAGCAGCGGACCCCGACAGTCTCAATCCTACAATGAGCAGTTCTTC. Translating gives CASSGPRQSQSYNEQFF.

The V call is TRBV5-6, the J call TRBJ2-1; 14 bases match TRBD2. The CDR3 spans 17 residues. The V gene end was trimmed by 3 bases and the J gene end by 3 bases; junction bases not matched to a gene: 5. Looked up from germline, CDR1 is SGHDT and CDR2 is YYEEEE. CDR3 sequence reads: CASSSTSGRAFYNEQFF. CDR3 coding DNA: TGTGCCAGCAGCTCGACTAGCGGGAGGGCTTTCTACAATGAGCAGTTCTTC.

The chain employs TRBV6-2 or TRBV6-3 and TRBJ2-3; the D gene is possibly TRBD2 (5 bases). V was clipped by 5 bases and J by 3 bases, with 6 bases between them. CDR1 is MNHEY, CDR2 SVGEGT, per germline. CDR3 length equals 12 residues. CDR3: CASSGRTDTQYF. CDR3 coding DNA: TGTGCCAGCAGTGGGAGAACAGATACGCAGTATTTT.

The rearrangement joins TRBV4-3 to TRBJ1-6; TRBD1 matches 8 bases. Germline trimming cut 0 bases from V and 6 bases from J; bases unmatched to any gene: 4. Germline V gene lookup returns CDR1 LGHNA and CDR2 YSLEER. The CDR3 loop spans 16 amino acids. The CDR3 DNA sequence: TGCGCCAGCAGCCAAGATACAGGGGGTGTTAATTCACCCCTCCACTTT. Protein product: CASSQDTGGVNSPLHF.

The V call is TRBV3-1 (or the pseudogene TRBV3-2), the J call TRBJ2-2; no definite D call. Trimming left V 6 bases short and J 2 bases short, with 7 bases between. This CDR3 is built from 13 residues. Germline CDR1 reads LGHDT; CDR2 reads YNNKEL (reference sequence). CDR3 DNA sequence: TGTGCCAGCAGGCGTAGAAACACCGGGGAGCTGTTTTTT. It codes for CASRRRNTGELFF.

The gene calls are TRBV14 and TRBJ1-2; 7 bases line up with TRBD1. Looked up from germline, CDR1 is SGHDN and CDR2 is FVKESK. CDR3 length: 15 residues. J was trimmed by 1 base and V by 6 bases; bases with no gene match: 8. This CDR3 is CASRGTAGSNYGYTF. As DNA, the CDR3 is TGTGCCAGCAGAGGGACAGCAGGAAGTAACTATGGCTACACCTTC.

The chain employs TRBV12-3 or TRBV12-4 and TRBJ2-5; tentatively, D is TRBD1 (5 bases). Between the trimmed V and J ends, which lost 6 bases and 3 bases, there was a span of 11 bases. The CDR3 is 13 amino acids. This chain's CDR3 is CASRQTGEETQYF. The CDR3, as DNA: TGTGCCAGCAGGCAAACAGGAGAAGAGACCCAGTACTTC.

The chain combines TRBV29-1 with TRBJ2-7, with unresolved D. Germline CDR1 SQVTM, CDR2 ANQGSEA. This CDR3 region has 15 residues. Trimming shortened V by 2 bases and J by 0 bases, and 14 bases separated the two germline ends. The CDR3 is CSVERLVASSYEQYF. The DNA for the CDR3 is TGCAGCGTTGAACGCCTCGTGGCCAGCTCCTACGAGCAGTACTTC.

The chain employs TRBV6-4 and TRBJ2-6; D not certain. The CDR3 length is 14 residues. V lost 8 bases and J 2 bases, leaving 10 bases between the germline ends. The V gene's germline CDR1 is MRHNA and CDR2 SNTAGT. The CDR3 nucleotides are TGTGCCAGCGGTATAACTGCTGGGGCCAACGTCCTGACTTTC. Encoded protein: CASGITAGANVLTF.

V is TRBV7-9 and J is TRBJ2-5; 8 bases line up with TRBD2. CDR1 is SEHNR, CDR2 FQNEAQ, per germline (reference sequence). J gave up 2 bases and V 0 bases, and 2 bases lay outside the gene matches. The CDR3 totals 15 residues. The CDR3 nucleotides read TGTGCCAGCAGCTTAGCACTAGCGGAACAAGAGACCCAGTACTTC. Its protein is CASSLALAEQETQYF. The whole variable domain, filled in from reference TRBV7-9 and TRBJ2-5, reads DTGVSQNPRHKITKRGQNVTFRCDPISEHNRLYWYRQTLGQGPEFLTYFQNEAQLEKSRLLSDRFSAERPKGSFSTLEIQRTEQGDSAMYLCASSLALAEQETQYFGPGTRLLVL.

The DNA for the CDR3 is TGTGCCACCAGTGATTTACCCACAGGGAAATATGGCTACACCTTC. Its protein product is CATSDLPTGKYGYTF. The chain carries TRBV24-1 and TRBJ1-2, with D perhaps matching TRBD1 (6 bases). Germline V lookup: CDR1 KGHDR, CDR2 SFDVKD. CDR3 length equals 15 residues. Trimming pared 1 base from V and 5 bases from J, leaving 13 bases between.

In its sample, this clone was seen once. The chain recombines TRBV5-8 with TRBJ2-3; 8 bases agree with TRBD2. The CDR3 is 17 residues long. Germline V gene sequence: CDR1 SGHTS, CDR2 YDEGEE. J gave up 2 bases and V 0 bases, and 8 bases lay outside the gene matches. CDR3 sequence (DNA): TGTGCCAGCAGCTTGGAGGGAGCGGGAGAGATCACAGATACGCAGTATTTT. It codes for CASSLEGAGEITDTQYF.

The chain couples TRBV19 to TRBJ2-2, with TRBD2 as a possible D gene (6 bases). The V gene's germline CDR1 is LNHDA and CDR2 SQIVND (reference sequence). V shed 11 bases and J shed 8 bases, with 18 bases lying between them. This CDR3 is built from 13 residues. CDR3 sequence reads: CAGGGLQGGELFF. CDR3 in DNA: TGTGCCGGGGGAGGACTCCAGGGTGGGGAGCTGTTTTTT.

The chain recombines TRBV2 with TRBJ1-5, with D perhaps matching TRBD1 (5 bases). The CDR3 spans 13 residues. Germline V lookup: CDR1 SNHLY, CDR2 FYNNEI. The ends were cut back, 2 bases at V and 9 bases at J, with 11 bases in the middle. The CDR3 reads CASSEQGYMPQHF. The CDR3 DNA reads TGTGCCAGCAGTGAACAGGGTTACATGCCCCAGCATTTT.

The chain combines TRBV18 with TRBJ2-7; TRBD1 agrees at 12 bases. CDR3 size: 14 residues. Germline CDR1 KGHSH, CDR2 LQKENI. J was trimmed by 7 bases and V by 6 bases; bases with no gene match: 7. The CDR3 sequence is CASSGGQGAGEQYF. The CDR3 coding sequence is TGTGCCAGCTCTGGGGGACAGGGGGCTGGTGAGCAGTACTTC. Together with reference TRBV18 and TRBJ2-7, the CDR3 gives the full variable domain: NAGVMQNPRHLVRRRGQEARLRCSPMKGHSHVYWYRQLPEEGLKFMVYLQKENIIDESGMPKERFSAEFPKEGPSILRIQQVVRGDSAAYFCASSGGQGAGEQYFGPGTRLTVT.

The rearrangement uses TRBV9 and TRBJ2-1; possibly TRBD2 for D (5 bases). The V end was cut by 3 bases, the J end by 9 bases, with 10 bases between. This CDR3 region has 12 residues. CDR1 and CDR2 from the germline V gene are SGDLS and YYNGEE. CDR3 DNA: TGTGCCAGCAGCGCACTAGTCGGTGAGCAGTTCTTC. Translated: CASSALVGEQFF.

CDR3 bases: TGTGCCAGTTCAAGGGGCCAAGAGACCCAGTACTTC. Protein product: CASSRGQETQYF. This chain links TRBV12-3 or TRBV12-4 with TRBJ2-5, with a tentative D call TRBD1 (5 bases). The V end lost 9 bases, the J end lost 1 base, and 9 bases lay between the germline ends. CDR3 length: 12 residues.

The chain employs TRBV3-1 (or the pseudogene TRBV3-2) and TRBJ2-7, with 8 bases lining up with TRBD2. Germline loops: CDR1 LGHDT, CDR2 YNNKEL (reference sequence). Trimming took 4 bases from V and 7 from J; bases not matched to a gene: 9. CDR3 length equals 14 residues. In nucleotides, the CDR3 is TGTGCCAGCAGCCCTACACTAGCGGAGGTTGAGCAGTACTTC. Residues: CASSPTLAEVEQYF.

This chain joins TRBV6-4 and TRBJ2-1; D perhaps matches TRBD1 (6 bases). Germline V gene lookup returns CDR1 MRHNA and CDR2 SNTAGT. CDR3 length equals 24 residues. V was pared by 2 bases and J by 0 bases, with 35 bases between. The CDR3 here is CASSDRGLPCDNREKDSSYNEQFF. DNA for the CDR3: TGTGCCAGCAGTGACCGAGGCCTACCATGCGATAACAGGGAGAAAGATAGCTCCTACAATGAGCAGTTCTTC.